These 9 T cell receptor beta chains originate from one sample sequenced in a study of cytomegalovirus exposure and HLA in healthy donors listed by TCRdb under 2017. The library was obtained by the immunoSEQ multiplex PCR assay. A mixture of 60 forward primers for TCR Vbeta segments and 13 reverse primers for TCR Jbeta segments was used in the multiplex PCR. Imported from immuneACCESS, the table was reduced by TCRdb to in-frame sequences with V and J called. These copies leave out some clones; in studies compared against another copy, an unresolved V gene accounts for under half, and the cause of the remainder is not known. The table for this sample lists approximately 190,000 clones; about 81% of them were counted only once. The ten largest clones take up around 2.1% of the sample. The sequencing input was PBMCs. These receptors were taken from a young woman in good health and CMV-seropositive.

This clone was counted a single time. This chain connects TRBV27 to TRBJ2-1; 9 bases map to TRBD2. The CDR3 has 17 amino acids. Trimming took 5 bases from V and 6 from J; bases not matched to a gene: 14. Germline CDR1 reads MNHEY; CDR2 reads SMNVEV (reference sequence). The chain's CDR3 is CASSNFKRGVLRNEQFF. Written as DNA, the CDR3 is TGTGCCAGCAGTAACTTTAAGCGGGGGGTCCTTCGCAATGAGCAGTTCTTC.

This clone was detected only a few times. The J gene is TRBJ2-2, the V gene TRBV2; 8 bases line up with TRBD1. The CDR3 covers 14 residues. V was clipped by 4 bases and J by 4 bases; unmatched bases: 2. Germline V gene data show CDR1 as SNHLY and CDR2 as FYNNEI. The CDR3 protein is CASSAQGATGELFF. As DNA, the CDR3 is TGTGCCAGCAGTGCTCAGGGGGCCACCGGGGAGCTGTTTTTT. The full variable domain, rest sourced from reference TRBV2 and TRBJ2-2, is EPEVTQTPSHQVTQMGQEVILRCVPISNHLYFYWYRQILGQKVEFLVSFYNNEISEKSEIFDDQFSVERPDGSNFTLKIRSTKLEDSAMYFCASSAQGATGELFFGEGSRLTVL.

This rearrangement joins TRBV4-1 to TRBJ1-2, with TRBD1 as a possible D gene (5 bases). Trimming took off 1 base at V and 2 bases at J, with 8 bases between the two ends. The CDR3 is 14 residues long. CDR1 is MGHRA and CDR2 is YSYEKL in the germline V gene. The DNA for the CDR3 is TGCGCCAGCAGCCAAGTGGGGGGGAACTATGGCTACACCTTC. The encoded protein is CASSQVGGNYGYTF.

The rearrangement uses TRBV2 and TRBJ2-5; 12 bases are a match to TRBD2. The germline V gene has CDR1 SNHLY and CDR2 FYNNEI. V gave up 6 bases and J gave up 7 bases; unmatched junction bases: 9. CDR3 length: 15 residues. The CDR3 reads CASSDLAGGRGTQYF. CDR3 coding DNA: TGTGCCAGCAGCGACCTAGCGGGGGGGCGTGGGACCCAGTACTTC.

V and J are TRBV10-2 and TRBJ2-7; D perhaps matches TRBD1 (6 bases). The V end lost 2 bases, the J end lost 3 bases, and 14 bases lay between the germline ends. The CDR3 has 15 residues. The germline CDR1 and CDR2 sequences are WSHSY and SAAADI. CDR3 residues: CASSEGAQGIYEQYV. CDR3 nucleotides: TGCGCCAGCAGTGAGGGGGCTCAGGGGATCTACGAGCAGTACGTC.

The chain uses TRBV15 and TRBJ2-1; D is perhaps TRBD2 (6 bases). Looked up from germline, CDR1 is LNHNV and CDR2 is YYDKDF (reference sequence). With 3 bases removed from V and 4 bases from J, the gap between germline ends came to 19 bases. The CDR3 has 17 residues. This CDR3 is CATSRDGTDPPYNEQFF. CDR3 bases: TGTGCCACCAGCAGGGACGGGACTGACCCACCATACAATGAGCAGTTCTTC.

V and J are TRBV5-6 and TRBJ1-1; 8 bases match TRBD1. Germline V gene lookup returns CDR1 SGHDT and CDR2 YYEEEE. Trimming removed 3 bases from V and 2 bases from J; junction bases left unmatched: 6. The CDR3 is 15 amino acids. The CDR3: CASSSDRGFNTEAFF. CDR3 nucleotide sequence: TGTGCCAGCAGCTCCGACAGGGGCTTCAACACTGAAGCTTTCTTT.

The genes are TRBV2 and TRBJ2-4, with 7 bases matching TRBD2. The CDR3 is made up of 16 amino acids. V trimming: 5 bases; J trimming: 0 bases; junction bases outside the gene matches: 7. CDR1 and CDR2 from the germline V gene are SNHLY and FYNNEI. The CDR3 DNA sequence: TGTGCCAGCAGTTGGGCGGGAGAACTAGCCAAAAACATTCAGTACTTC. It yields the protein CASSWAGELAKNIQYF.

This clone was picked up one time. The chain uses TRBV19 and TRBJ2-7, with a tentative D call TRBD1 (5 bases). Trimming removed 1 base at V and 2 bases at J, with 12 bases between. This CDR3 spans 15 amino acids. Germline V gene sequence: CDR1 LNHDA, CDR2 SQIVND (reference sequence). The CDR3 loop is CASSIGSGLPYEQYF. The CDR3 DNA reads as TGTGCCAGTAGTATAGGTTCAGGGCTTCCCTACGAGCAGTACTTC.